This TCR beta chain is drawn from a study of blood T cells in healthy people across ages. Notes on the study in general: Per million T cells, TCR beta diversity dropped about linearly as age rose. Both naive CD4+ cell counts and diversity were greater in long-lived donors than in aged donors. No conclusive comparison of naive versus antigen-experienced cells was possible with unsorted PBMCs.

In regard to this clonotype: Its specificity is not known.

V dropped 6 bases and J dropped 8; count of bases not matched to a gene: 9. The CDR3 sequence is 15 residues long. Germline CDR1 is MNHEY and CDR2 is SMNVEV (reference sequence). Sample donors were healthy Caucasian individuals that came from Russia, aged roughly 6 to 90. Using a J-beta primer mix together with a sample-barcoded 5' primer, a second PCR was run for roughly 7 to 12 cycles. TCRdb called the 5' RACE reads again in MiXCR, with one record for every CDR3 protein. Here the sample spans about 1 million distinct CDR3 sequences, more than 40% being singletons. The sequenced sample consisted of blood. The chain is built from TRBV27 and TRBJ2-3; 12 bases are a match to TRBD2. This sequence originates from a woman aged 55-70 years in good health. CDR3 sequence: CASRILAGGRGTQYF. The CDR3 DNA reads TGTGCCAGCAGGATACTAGCGGGGGGACGGGGTACGCAGTATTTT.